Reported below is one TCR beta chain. How the authors handled the data: By means of reference gene primer amplification, nucleated cell counts were estimated. The repertoire was sequenced with immunoSEQ multiplex PCR; TCRdb's copy has only in-frame clones and lacks some. V, J and clone size were drawn from that table, and D and trimming were deduced from the DNA. The sample includes hundreds of thousands of clones, approximately 86% of them seen just once. This CDR3 has 14 amino acids. Germline CDR1 and CDR2: MNHEY and SVGAGI. Trimming removed 6 bases from V and 2 bases from J; junction bases left unmatched: 3. This sample was included in a study of blood T cell repertoires in COVID-19. Participants' own reports of clinical history determined their cohort assignment.

The chain uses TRBV6-5 and TRBJ1-4; 7 nucleotides align to TRBD1. The sample consisted of PBMCs or T cells enriched from blood (not recorded which). This clonotype was sampled from a woman aged 30 to 39 with acute COVID-19. In nucleotides, the CDR3 is TGTGCCAGCAGCCCGACAGGGACTAATGAAAAACTGTTTTTT. Protein product: CASSPTGTNEKLFF.